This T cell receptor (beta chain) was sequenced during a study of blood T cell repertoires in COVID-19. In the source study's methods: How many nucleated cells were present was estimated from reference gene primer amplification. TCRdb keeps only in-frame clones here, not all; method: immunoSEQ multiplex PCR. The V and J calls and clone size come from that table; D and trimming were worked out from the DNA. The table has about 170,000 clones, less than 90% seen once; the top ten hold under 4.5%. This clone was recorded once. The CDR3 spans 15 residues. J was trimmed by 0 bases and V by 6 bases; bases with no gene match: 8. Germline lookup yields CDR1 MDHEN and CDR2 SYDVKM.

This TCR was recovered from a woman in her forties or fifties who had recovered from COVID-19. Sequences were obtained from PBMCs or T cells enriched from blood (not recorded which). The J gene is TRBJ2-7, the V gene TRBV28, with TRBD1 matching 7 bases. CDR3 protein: CASRSGTASSYEQYV. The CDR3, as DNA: TGTGCCAGCAGATCCGGGACAGCGAGCTCCTACGAGCAGTACGTC.